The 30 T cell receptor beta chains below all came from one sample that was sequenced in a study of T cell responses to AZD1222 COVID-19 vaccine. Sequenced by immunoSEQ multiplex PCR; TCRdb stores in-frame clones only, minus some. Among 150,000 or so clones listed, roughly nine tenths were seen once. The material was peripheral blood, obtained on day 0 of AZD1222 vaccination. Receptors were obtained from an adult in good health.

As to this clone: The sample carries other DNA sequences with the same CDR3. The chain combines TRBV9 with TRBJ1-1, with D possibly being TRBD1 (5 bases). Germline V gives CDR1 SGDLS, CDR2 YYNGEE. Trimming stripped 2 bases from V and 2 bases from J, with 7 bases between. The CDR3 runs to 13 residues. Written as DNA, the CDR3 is TGTGCCAGCAGCGTGACAGCTAACACTGAAGCTTTCTTT. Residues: CASSVTANTEAFF.

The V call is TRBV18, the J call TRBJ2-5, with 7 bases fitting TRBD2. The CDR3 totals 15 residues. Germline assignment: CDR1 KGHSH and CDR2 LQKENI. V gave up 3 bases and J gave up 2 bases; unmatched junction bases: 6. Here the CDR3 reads CASSPPSGSQETQYF. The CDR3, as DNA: TGTGCCAGCTCACCCCCTAGCGGTTCGCAAGAGACCCAGTACTTC. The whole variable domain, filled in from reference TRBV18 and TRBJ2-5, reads NAGVMQNPRHLVRRRGQEARLRCSPMKGHSHVYWYRQLPEEGLKFMVYLQKENIIDESGMPKERFSAEFPKEGPSILRIQQVVRGDSAAYFCASSPPSGSQETQYFGPGTRLLVL.

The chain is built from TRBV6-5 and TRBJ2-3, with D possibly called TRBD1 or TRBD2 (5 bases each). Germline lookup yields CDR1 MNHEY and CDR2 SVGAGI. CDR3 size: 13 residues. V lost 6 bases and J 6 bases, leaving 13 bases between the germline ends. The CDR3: CASSLDWGDTQYF. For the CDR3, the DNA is TGTGCCAGCAGCTTGGACTGGGGGGATACGCAGTATTTT.

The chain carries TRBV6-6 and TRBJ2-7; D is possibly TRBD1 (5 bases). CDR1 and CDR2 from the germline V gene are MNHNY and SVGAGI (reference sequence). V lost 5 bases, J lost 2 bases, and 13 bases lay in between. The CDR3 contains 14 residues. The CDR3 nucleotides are TGTGCCAGCAGTGGGGCGACGGGCCCCTACGAGCAGTACTTC. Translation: CASSGATGPYEQYF.

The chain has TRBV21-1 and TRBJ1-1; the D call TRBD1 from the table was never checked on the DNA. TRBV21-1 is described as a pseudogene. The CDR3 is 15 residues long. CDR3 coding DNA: TGTGCCAGCAGCAAAGGTTGGAACAGGAACACTGAAGCTTTCTTT. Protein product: CASSKGWNRNTEAFF.

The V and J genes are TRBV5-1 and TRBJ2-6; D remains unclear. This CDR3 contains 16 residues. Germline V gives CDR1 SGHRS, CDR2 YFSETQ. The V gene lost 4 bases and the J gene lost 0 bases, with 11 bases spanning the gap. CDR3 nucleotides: TGCGCCAGCAGCCCCTCGGGCCTCTCTGGGGCCAACGTCCTGACTTTC. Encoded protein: CASSPSGLSGANVLTF.

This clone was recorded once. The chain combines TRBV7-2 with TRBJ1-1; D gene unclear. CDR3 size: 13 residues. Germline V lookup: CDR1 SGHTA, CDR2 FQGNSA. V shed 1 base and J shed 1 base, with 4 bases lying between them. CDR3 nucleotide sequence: TGTGCCAGCAGCTTAGACCCGAACACTGAAGCTTTCTTT. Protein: CASSLDPNTEAFF.

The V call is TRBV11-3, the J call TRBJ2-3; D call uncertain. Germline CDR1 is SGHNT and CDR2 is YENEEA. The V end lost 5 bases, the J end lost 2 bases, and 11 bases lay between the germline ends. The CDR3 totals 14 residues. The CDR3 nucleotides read TGTGCCAGCAGCCTCTACAGAGACACAGATACGCAGTATTTT. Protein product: CASSLYRDTDTQYF.

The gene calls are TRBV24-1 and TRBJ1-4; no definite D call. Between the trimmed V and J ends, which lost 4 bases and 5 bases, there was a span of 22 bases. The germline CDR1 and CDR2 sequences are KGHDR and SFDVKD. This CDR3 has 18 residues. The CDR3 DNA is TGTGCCACCAGTGACTTCCCGGAAAAAAGGGAGTGGAATGAAAAACTGTTTTTT. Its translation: CATSDFPEKREWNEKLFF.

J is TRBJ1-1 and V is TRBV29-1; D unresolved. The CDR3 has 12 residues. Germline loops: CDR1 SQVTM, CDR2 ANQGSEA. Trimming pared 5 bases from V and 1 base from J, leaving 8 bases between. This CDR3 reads CSVIRENTEAFF. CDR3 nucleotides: TGCAGCGTTATCCGGGAGAACACTGAAGCTTTCTTT. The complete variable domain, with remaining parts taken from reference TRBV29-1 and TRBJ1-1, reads SAVISQKPSRDICQRGTSLTIQCQVDSQVTMMFWYRQQPGQSLTLIATANQGSEATYESGFVIDKFPISRPNLTFSTLTVSNMSPEDSSIYLCSVIRENTEAFFGQGTRLTVV.

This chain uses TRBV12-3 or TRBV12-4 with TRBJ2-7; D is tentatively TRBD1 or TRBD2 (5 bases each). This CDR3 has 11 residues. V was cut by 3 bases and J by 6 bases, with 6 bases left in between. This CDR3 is CASSFGTEQYF. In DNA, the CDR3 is TGTGCCAGCAGTTTTGGGACCGAGCAGTACTTC.

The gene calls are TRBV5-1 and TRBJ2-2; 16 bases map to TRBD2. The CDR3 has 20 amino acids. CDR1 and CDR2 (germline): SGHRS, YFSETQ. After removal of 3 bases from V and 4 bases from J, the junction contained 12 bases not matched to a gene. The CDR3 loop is CASSSPTGTSGRAPTGELFF. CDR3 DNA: TGCGCCAGCAGCTCCCCCACCGGGACTAGCGGGAGGGCCCCCACCGGGGAGCTGTTTTTT.

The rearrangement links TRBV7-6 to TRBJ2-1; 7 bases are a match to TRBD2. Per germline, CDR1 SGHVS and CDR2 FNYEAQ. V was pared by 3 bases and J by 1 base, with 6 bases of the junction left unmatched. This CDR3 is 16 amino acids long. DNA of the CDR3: TGTGCCAGCAGCTTGGCTAGCGGACCGTCCTACAATGAGCAGTTCTTC. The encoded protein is CASSLASGPSYNEQFF.

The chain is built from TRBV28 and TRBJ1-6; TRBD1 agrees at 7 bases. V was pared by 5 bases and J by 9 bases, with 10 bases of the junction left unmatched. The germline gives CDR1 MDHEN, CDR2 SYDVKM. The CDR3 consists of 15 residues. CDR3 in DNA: TGTGCCAGCAGTGCCCGACAGGGCCTGGGTTCACCCCTCCACTTT. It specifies CASSARQGLGSPLHF.

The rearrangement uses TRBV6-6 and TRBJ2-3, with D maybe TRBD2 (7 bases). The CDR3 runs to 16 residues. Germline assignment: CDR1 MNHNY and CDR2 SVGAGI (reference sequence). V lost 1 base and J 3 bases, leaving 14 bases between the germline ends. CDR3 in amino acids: CASSYFVGGGTDTQYF. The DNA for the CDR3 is TGTGCCAGCAGTTACTTTGTAGGGGGGGGAACAGATACGCAGTATTTT.

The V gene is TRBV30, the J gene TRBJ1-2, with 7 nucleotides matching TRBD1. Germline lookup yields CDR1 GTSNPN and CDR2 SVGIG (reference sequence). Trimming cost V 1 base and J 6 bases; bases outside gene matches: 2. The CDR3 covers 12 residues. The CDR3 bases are TGTGCCTGGAGTGCAGGGGGACATGGCTACACCTTC. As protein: CAWSAGGHGYTF. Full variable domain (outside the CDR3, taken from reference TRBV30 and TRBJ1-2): SQTIHQWPATLVQPVGSPLSLECTVEGTSNPNLYWYRQAAGRGLQLLFYSVGIGQISSEVPQNLSASRPQDRQFILSSKKLLLSDSGFYLCAWSAGGHGYTFGSGTRLTVV.

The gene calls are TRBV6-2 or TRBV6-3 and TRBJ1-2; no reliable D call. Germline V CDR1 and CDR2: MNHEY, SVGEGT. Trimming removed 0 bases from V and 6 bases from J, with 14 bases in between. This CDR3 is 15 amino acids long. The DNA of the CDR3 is TGTGCCAGCAGTTACTCGACTGCGGGAAATAATGGCTACACCTTC. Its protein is CASSYSTAGNNGYTF.

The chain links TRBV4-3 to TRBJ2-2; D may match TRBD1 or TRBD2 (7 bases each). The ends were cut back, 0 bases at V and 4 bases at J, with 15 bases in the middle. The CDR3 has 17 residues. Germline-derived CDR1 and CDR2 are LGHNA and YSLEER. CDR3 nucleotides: TGCGCCAGCAGCCAAGATGCAGGGGGGGGCGTCACCGGGGAGCTGTTTTTT. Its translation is CASSQDAGGGVTGELFF.

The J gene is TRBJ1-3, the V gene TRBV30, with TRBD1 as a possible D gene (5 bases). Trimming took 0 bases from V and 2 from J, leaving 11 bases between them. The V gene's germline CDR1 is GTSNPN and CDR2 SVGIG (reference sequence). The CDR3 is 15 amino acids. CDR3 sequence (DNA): TGTGCCTGGAGTGTACGTCGGGGGGCTGGAAACACCATATATTTT. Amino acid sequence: CAWSVRRGAGNTIYF.

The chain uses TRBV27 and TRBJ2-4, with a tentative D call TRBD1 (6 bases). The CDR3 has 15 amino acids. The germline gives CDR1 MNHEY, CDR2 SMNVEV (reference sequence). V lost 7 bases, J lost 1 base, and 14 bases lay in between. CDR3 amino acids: CASTARQGAKNIQYF. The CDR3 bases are TGTGCCAGCACCGCCCGCCAGGGGGCCAAAAACATTCAGTACTTC.

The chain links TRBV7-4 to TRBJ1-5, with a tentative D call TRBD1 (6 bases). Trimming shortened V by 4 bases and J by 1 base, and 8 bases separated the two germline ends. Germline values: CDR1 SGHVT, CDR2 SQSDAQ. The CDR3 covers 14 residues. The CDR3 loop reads CASSYGTSNQPQHF. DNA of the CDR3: TGTGCCAGCAGCTACGGGACAAGCAATCAGCCCCAGCATTTT.

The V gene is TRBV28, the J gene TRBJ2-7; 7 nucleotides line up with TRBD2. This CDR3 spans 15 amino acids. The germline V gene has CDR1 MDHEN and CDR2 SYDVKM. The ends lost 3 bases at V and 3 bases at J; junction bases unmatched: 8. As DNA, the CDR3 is TGTGCCAGCAGTTTTCCTAGCGGAGGGGTCTACGAGCAGTACTTC. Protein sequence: CASSFPSGGVYEQYF.

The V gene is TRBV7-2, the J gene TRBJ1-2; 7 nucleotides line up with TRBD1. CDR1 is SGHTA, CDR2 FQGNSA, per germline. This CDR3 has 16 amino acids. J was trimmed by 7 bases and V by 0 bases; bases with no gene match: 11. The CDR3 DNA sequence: TGTGCCAGCAGCTTAGCGGGCGGAAGGGGGCTCGGTGGCTACACCTTC. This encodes CASSLAGGRGLGGYTF.

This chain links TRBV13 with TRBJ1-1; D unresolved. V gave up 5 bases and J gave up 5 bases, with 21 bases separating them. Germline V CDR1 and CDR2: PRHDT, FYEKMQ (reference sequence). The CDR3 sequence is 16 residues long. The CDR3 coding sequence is TGTGCCAGCAGCAAAGAGGGTCGATGGGTGAGGACTGAAGCTTTCTTT. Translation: CASSKEGRWVRTEAFF. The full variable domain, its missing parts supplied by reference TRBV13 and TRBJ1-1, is AAGVIQSPRHLIKEKRETATLKCYPIPRHDTVYWYQQGPGQDPQFLISFYEKMQSDKGSIPDRFSAQQFSDYHSELNMSSLELGDSALYFCASSKEGRWVRTEAFFGQGTRLTVV.

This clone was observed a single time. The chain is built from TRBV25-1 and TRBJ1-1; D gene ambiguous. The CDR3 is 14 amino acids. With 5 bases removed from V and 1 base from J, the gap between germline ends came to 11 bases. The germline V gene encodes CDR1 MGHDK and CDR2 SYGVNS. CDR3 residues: CASSLASWNTEAFF. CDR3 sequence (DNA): TGTGCCAGCAGTTTAGCATCGTGGAACACTGAAGCTTTCTTT.

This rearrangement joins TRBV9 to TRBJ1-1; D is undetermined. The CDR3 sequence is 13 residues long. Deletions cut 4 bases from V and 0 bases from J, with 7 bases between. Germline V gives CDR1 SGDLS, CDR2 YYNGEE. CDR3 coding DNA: TGTGCCAGCAGCCCCCGGATGAACACTGAAGCTTTCTTT. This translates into CASSPRMNTEAFF.

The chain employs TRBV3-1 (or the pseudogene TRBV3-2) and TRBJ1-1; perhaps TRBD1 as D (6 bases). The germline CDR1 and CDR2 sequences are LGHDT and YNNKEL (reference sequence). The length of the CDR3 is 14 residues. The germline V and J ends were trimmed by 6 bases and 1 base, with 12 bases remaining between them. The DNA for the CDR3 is TGTGCCAGCAGGGTCCCGGGACAGAACACTGAAGCTTTCTTT. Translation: CASRVPGQNTEAFF.

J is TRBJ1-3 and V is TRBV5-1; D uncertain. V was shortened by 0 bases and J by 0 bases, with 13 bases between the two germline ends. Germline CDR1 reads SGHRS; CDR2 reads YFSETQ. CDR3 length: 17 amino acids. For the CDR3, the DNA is TGCGCCAGCAGCTTGGGACCAACGGGTATCTCTGGAAACACCATATATTTT. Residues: CASSLGPTGISGNTIYF.

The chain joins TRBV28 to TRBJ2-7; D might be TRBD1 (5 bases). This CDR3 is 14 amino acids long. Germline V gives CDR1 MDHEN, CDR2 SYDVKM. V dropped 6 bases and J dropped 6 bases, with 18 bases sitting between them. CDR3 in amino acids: CASRGYPAQGEQYF. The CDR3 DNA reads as TGTGCCAGCAGGGGCTATCCGGCTCAGGGCGAGCAGTACTTC.

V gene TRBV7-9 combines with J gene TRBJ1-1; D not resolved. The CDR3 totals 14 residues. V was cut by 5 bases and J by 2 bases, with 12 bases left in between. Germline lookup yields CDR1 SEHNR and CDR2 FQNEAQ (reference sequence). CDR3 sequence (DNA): TGTGCCAGCAGCCCGTCGTCGGCAAACACTGAAGCTTTCTTT. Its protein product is CASSPSSANTEAFF.